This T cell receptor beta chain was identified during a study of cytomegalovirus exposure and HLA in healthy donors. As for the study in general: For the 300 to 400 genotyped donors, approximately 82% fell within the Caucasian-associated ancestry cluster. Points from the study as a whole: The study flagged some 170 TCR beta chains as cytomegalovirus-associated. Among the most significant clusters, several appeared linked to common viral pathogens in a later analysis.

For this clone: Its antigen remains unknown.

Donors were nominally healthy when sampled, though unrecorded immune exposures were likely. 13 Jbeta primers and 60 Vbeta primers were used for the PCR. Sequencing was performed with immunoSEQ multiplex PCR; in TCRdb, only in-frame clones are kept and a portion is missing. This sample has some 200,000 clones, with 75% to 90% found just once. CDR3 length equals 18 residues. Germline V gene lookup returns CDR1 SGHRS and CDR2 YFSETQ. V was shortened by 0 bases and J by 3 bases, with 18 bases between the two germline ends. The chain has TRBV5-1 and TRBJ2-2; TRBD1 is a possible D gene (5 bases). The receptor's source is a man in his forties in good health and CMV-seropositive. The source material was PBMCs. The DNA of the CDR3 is TGCGCCAGCAGCTTGGGGGGAAGCCAGGGTCGAGACACCGGGGAGCTGTTTTTT. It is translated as CASSLGGSQGRDTGELFF.